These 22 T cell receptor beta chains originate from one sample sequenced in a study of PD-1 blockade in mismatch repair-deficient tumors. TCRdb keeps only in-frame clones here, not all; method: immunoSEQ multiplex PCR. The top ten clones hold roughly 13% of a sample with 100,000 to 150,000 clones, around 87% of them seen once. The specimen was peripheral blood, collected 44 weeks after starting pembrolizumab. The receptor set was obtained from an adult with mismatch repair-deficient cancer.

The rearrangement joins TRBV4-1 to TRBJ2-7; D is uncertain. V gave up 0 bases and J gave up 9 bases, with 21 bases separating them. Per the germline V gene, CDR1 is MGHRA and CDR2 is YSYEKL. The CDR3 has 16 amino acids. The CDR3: CASSQDSIESGIGQYF. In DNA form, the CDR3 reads TGCGCCAGCAGCCAAGACAGTATTGAGAGTGGAATTGGGCAGTACTTC.

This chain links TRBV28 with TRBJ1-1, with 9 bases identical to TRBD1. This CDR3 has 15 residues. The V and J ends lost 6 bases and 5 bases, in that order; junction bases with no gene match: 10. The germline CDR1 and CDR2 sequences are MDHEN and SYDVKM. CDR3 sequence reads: CASSLRDRGWTEAFF. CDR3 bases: TGTGCCAGCAGCCTGCGTGACAGGGGGTGGACTGAAGCTTTCTTT. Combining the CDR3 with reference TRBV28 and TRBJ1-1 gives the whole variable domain DVKVTQSSRYLVKRTGEKVFLECVQDMDHENMFWYRQDPGLGLRLIYFSYDVKMKEKGDIPEGYSVSREKKERFSLILESASTNQTSMYLCASSLRDRGWTEAFFGQGTRLTVV.

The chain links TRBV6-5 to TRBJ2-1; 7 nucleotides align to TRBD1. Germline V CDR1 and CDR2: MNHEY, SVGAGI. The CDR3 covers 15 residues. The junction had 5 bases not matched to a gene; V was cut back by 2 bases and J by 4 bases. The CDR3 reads CASSYGQGEYNEQFF. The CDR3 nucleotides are TGTGCCAGCAGTTACGGGCAGGGGGAATACAATGAGCAGTTCTTC.

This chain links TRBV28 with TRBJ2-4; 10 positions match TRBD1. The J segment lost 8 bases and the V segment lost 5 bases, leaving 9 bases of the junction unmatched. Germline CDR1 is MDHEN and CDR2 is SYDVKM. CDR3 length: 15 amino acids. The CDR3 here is CASSPGQGVVYIQYF. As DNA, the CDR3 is TGTGCCAGCAGTCCCGGACAGGGGGTAGTATACATTCAGTACTTC.

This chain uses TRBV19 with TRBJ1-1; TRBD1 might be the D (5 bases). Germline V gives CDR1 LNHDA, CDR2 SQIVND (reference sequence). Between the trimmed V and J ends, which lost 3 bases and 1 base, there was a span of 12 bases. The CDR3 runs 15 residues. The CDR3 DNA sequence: TGTGCCAGTAGTATCGAGGGGCGAGCGAACACTGAAGCTTTCTTT. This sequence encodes CASSIEGRANTEAFF.

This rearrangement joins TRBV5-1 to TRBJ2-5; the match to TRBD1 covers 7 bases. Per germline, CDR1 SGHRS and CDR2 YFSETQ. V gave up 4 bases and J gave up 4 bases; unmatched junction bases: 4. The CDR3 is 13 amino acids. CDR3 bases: TGCGCCAGCAGCGTGACAGGGCTAGAGACCCAGTACTTC. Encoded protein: CASSVTGLETQYF.

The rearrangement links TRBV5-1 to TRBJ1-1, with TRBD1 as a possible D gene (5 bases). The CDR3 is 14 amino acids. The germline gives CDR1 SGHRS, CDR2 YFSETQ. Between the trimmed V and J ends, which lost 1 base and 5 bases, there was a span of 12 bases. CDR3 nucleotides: TGCGCCAGCAGCTTGTCCCCCTCAGGGACTGAAGCTTTCTTT. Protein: CASSLSPSGTEAFF.

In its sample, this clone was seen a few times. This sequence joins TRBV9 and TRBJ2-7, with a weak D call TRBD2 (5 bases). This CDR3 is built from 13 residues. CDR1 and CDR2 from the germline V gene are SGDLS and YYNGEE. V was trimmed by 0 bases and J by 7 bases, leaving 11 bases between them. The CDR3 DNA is TGTGCCAGCAGCGTAGCCCGGAGAGGGGAGCAGTACTTC. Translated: CASSVARRGEQYF. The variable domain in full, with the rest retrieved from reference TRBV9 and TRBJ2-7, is DSGVTQTPKHLITATGQRVTLRCSPRSGDLSVYWYQQSLDQGLQFLIQYYNGEERAKGNILERFSAQQFPDLHSELNLSSLELGDSALYFCASSVARRGEQYFGPGTRLTVT.

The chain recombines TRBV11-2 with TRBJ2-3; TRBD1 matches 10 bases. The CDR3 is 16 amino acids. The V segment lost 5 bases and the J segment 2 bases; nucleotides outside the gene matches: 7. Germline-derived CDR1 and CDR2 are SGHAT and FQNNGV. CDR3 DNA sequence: TGTGCCAGCAGCAATGGACAGGGGGGGGACACAGATACGCAGTATTTT. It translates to CASSNGQGGDTDTQYF.

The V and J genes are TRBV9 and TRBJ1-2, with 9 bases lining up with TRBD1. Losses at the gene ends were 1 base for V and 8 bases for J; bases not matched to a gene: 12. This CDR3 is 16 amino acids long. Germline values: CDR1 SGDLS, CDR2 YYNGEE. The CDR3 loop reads CASSVPPWGQGEGYTF. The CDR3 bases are TGTGCCAGCAGCGTACCACCTTGGGGACAGGGCGAAGGCTACACCTTC. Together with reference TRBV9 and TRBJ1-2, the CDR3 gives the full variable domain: DSGVTQTPKHLITATGQRVTLRCSPRSGDLSVYWYQQSLDQGLQFLIQYYNGEERAKGNILERFSAQQFPDLHSELNLSSLELGDSALYFCASSVPPWGQGEGYTFGSGTRLTVV.

Here the CDR3 reads CASSNPISGRSYEQYF. Written as DNA, the CDR3 is TGCGCCAGCAGCAATCCAATTAGCGGGAGATCTTACGAGCAGTACTTC. The V gene is TRBV5-1, the J gene TRBJ2-7, with 9 nucleotides matching TRBD2. Germline loops: CDR1 SGHRS, CDR2 YFSETQ. The CDR3 runs to 16 residues. V dropped 4 bases and J dropped 4; count of bases not matched to a gene: 12.

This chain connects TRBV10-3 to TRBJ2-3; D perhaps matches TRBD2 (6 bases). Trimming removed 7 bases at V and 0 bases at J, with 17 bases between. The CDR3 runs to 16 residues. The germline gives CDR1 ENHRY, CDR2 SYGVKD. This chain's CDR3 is CAITGAAGGSTDTQYF. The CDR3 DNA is TGTGCCATCACCGGGGCAGCGGGCGGAAGCACAGATACGCAGTATTTT.

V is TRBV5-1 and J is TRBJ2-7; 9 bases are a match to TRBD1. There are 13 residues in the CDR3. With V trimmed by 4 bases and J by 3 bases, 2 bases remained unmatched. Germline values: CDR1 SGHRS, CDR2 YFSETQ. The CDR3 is CASSPDRGYEQYF. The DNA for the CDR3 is TGCGCCAGCAGCCCGGACAGGGGCTACGAGCAGTACTTC.

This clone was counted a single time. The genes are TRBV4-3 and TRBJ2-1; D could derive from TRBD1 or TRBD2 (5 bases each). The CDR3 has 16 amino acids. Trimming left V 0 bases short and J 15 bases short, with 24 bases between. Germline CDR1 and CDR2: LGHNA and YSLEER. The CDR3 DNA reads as TGCGCCAGCAGCCAAGATACCGGGGCCACCCCTGTTAGCAGGTTCTTC. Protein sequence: CASSQDTGATPVSRFF.

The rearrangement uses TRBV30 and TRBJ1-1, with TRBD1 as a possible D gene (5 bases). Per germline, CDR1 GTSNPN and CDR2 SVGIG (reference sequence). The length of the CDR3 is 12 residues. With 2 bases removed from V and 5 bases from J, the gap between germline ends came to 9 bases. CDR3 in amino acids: CAWSWGRTEAFF. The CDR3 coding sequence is TGTGCCTGGAGTTGGGGCAGGACTGAAGCTTTCTTT.

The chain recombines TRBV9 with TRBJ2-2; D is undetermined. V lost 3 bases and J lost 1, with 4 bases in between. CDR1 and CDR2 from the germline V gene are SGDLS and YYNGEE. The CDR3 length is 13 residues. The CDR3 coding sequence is TGTGCCAGCAGCGGTGAGAACACCGGGGAGCTGTTTTTT. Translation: CASSGENTGELFF.

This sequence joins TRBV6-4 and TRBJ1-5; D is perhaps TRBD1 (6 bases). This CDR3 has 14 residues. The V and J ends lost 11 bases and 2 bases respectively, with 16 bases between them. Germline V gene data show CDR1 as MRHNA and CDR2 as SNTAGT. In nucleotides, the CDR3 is TGTGCCCCCAATGGGGGGCAGTGCAATCAGCCCCAGCATTTT. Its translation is CAPNGGQCNQPQHF.

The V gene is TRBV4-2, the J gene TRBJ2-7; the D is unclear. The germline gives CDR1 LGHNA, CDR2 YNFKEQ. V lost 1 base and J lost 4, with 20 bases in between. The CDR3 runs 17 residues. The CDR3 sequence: CASSQVETYDTVYEQYF. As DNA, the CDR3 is TGTGCCAGCAGCCAAGTTGAGACTTACGATACCGTGTACGAGCAGTACTTC.

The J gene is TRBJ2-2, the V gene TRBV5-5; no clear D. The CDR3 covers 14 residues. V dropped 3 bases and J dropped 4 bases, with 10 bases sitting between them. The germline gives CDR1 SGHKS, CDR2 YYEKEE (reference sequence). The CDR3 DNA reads TGTGCCAGCAGCTGGATCTTAGGCACCGGGGAGCTGTTTTTT. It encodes CASSWILGTGELFF. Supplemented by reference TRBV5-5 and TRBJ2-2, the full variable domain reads DAGVTQSPTHLIKTRGQQVTLRCSPISGHKSVSWYQQVLGQGPQFIFQYYEKEERGRGNFPDRFSARQFPNYSSELNVNALLLGDSALYLCASSWILGTGELFFGEGSRLTVL.

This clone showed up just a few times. The CDR3 DNA reads TGTGCCAGCAGTGACGGGACTAGCGGGAACACCGGGGAGCTGTTTTTT. Translating gives CASSDGTSGNTGELFF. V is TRBV6-4 and J is TRBJ2-2; TRBD2 aligns across 11 bases. Germline CDR1 is MRHNA and CDR2 is SNTAGT. Trimming removed 2 bases from V and 1 base from J; junction bases left unmatched: 0. The CDR3 sequence is 16 residues long.

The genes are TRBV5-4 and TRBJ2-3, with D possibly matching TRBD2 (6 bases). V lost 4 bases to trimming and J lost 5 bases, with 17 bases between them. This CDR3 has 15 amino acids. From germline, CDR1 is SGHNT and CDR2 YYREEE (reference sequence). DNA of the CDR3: TGTGCCAGCAGCCCCGGGCCGGGAGAGGGAGATACGCAGTATTTT. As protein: CASSPGPGEGDTQYF.

The CDR3 nucleotides are TGTGCCAGCAGCCAAGAACATCAAGGGGAGTACGAGCAGTACTTC. The encoded protein is CASSQEHQGEYEQYF. The chain couples TRBV4-2 to TRBJ2-7; D is perhaps TRBD1 or TRBD2 (5 bases each). Germline CDR1 and CDR2: LGHNA and YNFKEQ. The CDR3 runs 15 residues. Trimming left V 0 bases short and J 4 bases short, with 13 bases between.